The 31 T cell receptor beta chains listed next were all sequenced from one sample in a study of immune reconstitution after stem cell transplant in scleroderma. One entry per CDR3 protein, called by TCRdb with MiXCR from the RT-PCR reads. The sample holds 1,500 to 2,500 distinct CDR3 sequences; 15% to 20% are singletons and the top ten take 6.5% to 9.5%. The specimen was collected before or after autologous hematopoietic stem cell transplantation (not recorded which). The receptors stem from a female donor with systemic sclerosis.

By sample share, this clonotype is medium-sized. The CDR3 here is CASSVGFENSPLHF. The CDR3 region has the DNA TGTGCCAGCAGCGTAGGTTTCGAAAATTCACCCCTCCACTTT. This sequence joins TRBV9 and TRBJ1-6; D unclear. There are 14 residues in the CDR3. The germline gives CDR1 SGDLS, CDR2 YYNGEE. The V end lost 0 bases, the J end lost 7 bases, and 8 bases lay between the germline ends.

This clonotype has a single count. The chain combines TRBV18 with TRBJ1-4, with 9 nucleotides matching TRBD1. The CDR3 has 14 residues. The germline CDR1 and CDR2 sequences are KGHSH and LQKENI. Germline trimming cut 3 bases from V and 7 bases from J; bases unmatched to any gene: 3. The CDR3, as DNA: TGTGCCAGCTCACCTGGGACAGGGACTGAAAAACTGTTTTTT. This gives the protein CASSPGTGTEKLFF.

This clonotype was recorded once. This may come from a read error, since a much larger clone is one base off. The chain combines TRBV20-1 with TRBJ1-5; 7 bases agree with TRBD1. Germline V gives CDR1 DFQATT, CDR2 SNEGSKA (reference sequence). V trimming: 0 bases; J trimming: 4 bases; junction bases outside the gene matches: 6. The CDR3 has 15 amino acids. The CDR3 is CSARDLTGSNQPQHF. CDR3 sequence (DNA): TGCAGTGCTAGAGATTTGACAGGGAGTAATCAGCCCCAGCATTTT.

The rearrangement uses TRBV19 and TRBJ2-1; the match to TRBD2 covers 7 bases. Per the germline V gene, CDR1 is LNHDA and CDR2 is SQIVND (reference sequence). This CDR3 spans 16 amino acids. J was trimmed by 4 bases and V by 3 bases; bases with no gene match: 9. In nucleotides, the CDR3 is TGTGCCAGTAGTATCGGTTTAGCGGGCCGGTACAATGAGCAGTTCTTC. Amino acid sequence: CASSIGLAGRYNEQFF. Full variable domain (rest looked up from reference TRBV19 and TRBJ2-1): DGGITQSPKYLFRKEGQNVTLSCEQNLNHDAMYWYRQDPGQGLRLIYYSQIVNDFQKGDIAEGYSVSREKKESFPLTVTSAQKNPTAFYLCASSIGLAGRYNEQFFGPGTRLTVL.

This clonotype is deemed medium-sized. The chain employs TRBV13 and TRBJ1-4; 8 bases are shared with TRBD1. V lost 4 bases to trimming and J lost 1 base; unmatched junction nucleotides: 5. Germline CDR1 is PRHDT and CDR2 is FYEKMQ (reference sequence). CDR3 length: 16 residues. The CDR3 spells CASSSRGQETNEKLFF. As DNA, the CDR3 is TGTGCCAGCAGCTCCAGGGGGCAGGAAACTAATGAAAAACTGTTTTTT. Full variable domain (rest looked up from reference TRBV13 and TRBJ1-4): AAGVIQSPRHLIKEKRETATLKCYPIPRHDTVYWYQQGPGQDPQFLISFYEKMQSDKGSIPDRFSAQQFSDYHSELNMSSLELGDSALYFCASSSRGQETNEKLFFGSGTQLSVL.

This chain links TRBV6-2 or TRBV6-3 with TRBJ2-7; D assignment may be TRBD1 or TRBD2 (5 bases each). CDR1 and CDR2 (germline): MNHEY, SVGEGT. V dropped 3 bases and J dropped 4 bases, with 13 bases sitting between them. This CDR3 spans 14 amino acids. The CDR3 coding sequence is TGTGCCAGCAGTTATACAGGATGGGAGTACGAGCAGTACTTC. This codes for CASSYTGWEYEQYF.

The table lists this clonotype with a few counts. The rearrangement links TRBV20-1 to TRBJ2-5; 9 nucleotides agree with TRBD1. The V segment lost 4 bases and the J segment 5 bases; nucleotides outside the gene matches: 11. This CDR3 has 15 amino acids. Germline CDR1 DFQATT, CDR2 SNEGSKA (reference sequence). The CDR3 region is CSAKSGTGRIETQYF. The CDR3 DNA follows: TGCAGTGCTAAGTCAGGGACAGGGAGGATTGAGACCCAGTACTTC.

The rearrangement links TRBV7-9 to TRBJ2-7, with TRBD1 identical over 11 bases. Germline V CDR1 and CDR2: SEHNR, FQNEAQ (reference sequence). Trimming took 4 bases from V and 5 from J; bases not matched to a gene: 10. This CDR3 region has 16 residues. The CDR3, as DNA: TGTGCCAGCAGCTCCCCGTGGACAGGGGGCCTTGACGAGCAGTACTTC. It is translated as CASSSPWTGGLDEQYF.

This clonotype is medium-sized in the sample. The V and J genes are TRBV12-3 or TRBV12-4 and TRBJ1-5, with TRBD1 matching 9 bases. There are 13 residues in the CDR3. The J segment lost 7 bases and the V segment lost 5 bases, leaving 3 bases of the junction unmatched. CDR3 region: CASSGQGRQPQHF. CDR3 nucleotides: TGTGCCAGCAGTGGACAGGGGAGGCAGCCCCAGCATTTT.

By share, this clonotype counts as large (0.1 to 1%). V gene TRBV7-3 combines with J gene TRBJ2-1; possibly TRBD2 for D (6 bases). This CDR3 spans 16 amino acids. With 5 bases removed from V and 0 bases from J, the gap between germline ends came to 14 bases. CDR1 and CDR2 from the germline V gene are SGHTA and FQGTGA. CDR3: CASSPGLSSSYNEQFF. DNA for the CDR3: TGTGCCAGCAGCCCCGGACTATCCTCCTCCTACAATGAGCAGTTCTTC.

This chain uses TRBV6-1 with TRBJ2-7, with TRBD1 matching 8 bases. The V and J ends lost 3 bases and 3 bases, in that order; junction bases with no gene match: 1. Germline V gene lookup returns CDR1 MNHNS and CDR2 SASEGT. The length of the CDR3 is 13 residues. CDR3 sequence (DNA): TGTGCCAGCAGTGAGACAGGGGTCTACGAGCAGTACTTC. Protein product: CASSETGVYEQYF.

This clonotype occurred a few times. The chain recombines TRBV6-9 with TRBJ2-1; 7 bases are a match to TRBD1. The junction had 5 bases not matched to a gene; V was cut back by 4 bases and J by 2 bases. The CDR3 sequence is 15 residues long. Germline assignment: CDR1 MNHGY and CDR2 SVAAGI. CDR3 in DNA: TGTGCCAGCAGTTTTCAGGGGGTGACCTACAATGAGCAGTTCTTC. As protein: CASSFQGVTYNEQFF.

By share, this clonotype counts as large. The chain recombines TRBV7-2 with TRBJ2-1; no clear D gene. The CDR3 is made up of 15 amino acids. The V and J ends lost 5 bases and 9 bases respectively, with 20 bases between them. Germline CDR1 SGHTA, CDR2 FQGNSA. Here the CDR3 reads CASSGRGSLTVEQFF. The CDR3, as DNA: TGTGCCAGCAGCGGCCGTGGCAGTCTTACCGTTGAGCAGTTCTTC.

By frequency in the sample, this clonotype is medium-sized. The DNA of the CDR3 is TGCGCCAGCAGCCCAGGGACAGGGGGCACTGAAGCTTTCTTT. This translates into CASSPGTGGTEAFF. This chain joins TRBV5-1 and TRBJ1-1; TRBD1 matches 11 bases. The germline gives CDR1 SGHRS, CDR2 YFSETQ. The CDR3 consists of 14 residues. V shed 4 bases, J shed 4 bases, and the junction held 3 bases outside the gene matches.

This chain joins TRBV20-1 and TRBJ2-7; tentatively, D is TRBD1 or TRBD2 (5 bases each). There are 15 residues in the CDR3. The V end was cut by 5 bases, the J end by 0 bases, with 17 bases between. Germline lookup yields CDR1 DFQATT and CDR2 SNEGSKA (reference sequence). Here the CDR3 reads CSARVWGRSSYEQYF. DNA of the CDR3: TGCAGTGCTCGGGTGTGGGGACGGAGCTCCTACGAGCAGTACTTC.

This chain joins TRBV7-3 and TRBJ2-4, with a weak D call TRBD1 (5 bases). CDR3 length: 16 residues. Trimming stripped 1 base from V and 4 bases from J, with 14 bases between. In germline, CDR1 is SGHTA, CDR2 FQGTGA. This CDR3 reads CASSLIFVGVKNIQYF. CDR3 sequence (DNA): TGTGCCAGCAGCTTAATTTTCGTAGGGGTAAAAAACATTCAGTACTTC.

In its sample, this clonotype ranks as medium-sized (0.01 to 0.1%). The chain joins TRBV12-3 or TRBV12-4 to TRBJ2-5; 9 bases agree with TRBD1. The CDR3 is 17 residues long. Losses at the gene ends were 3 bases for V and 6 bases for J; bases not matched to a gene: 14. The CDR3 region has the DNA TGTGCCAGCAGTTTTTTTGAGCCCGGGACAGGGCGTAAGACCCAGTACTTC. Amino acid sequence: CASSFFEPGTGRKTQYF.

This clonotype is classed as medium-sized. This chain joins TRBV6-5 and TRBJ1-2, with 7 bases identical to TRBD1. The V segment lost 4 bases and the J segment 4 bases; nucleotides outside the gene matches: 6. CDR3 length: 14 residues. The V gene's germline CDR1 is MNHEY and CDR2 SVGAGI. CDR3 DNA: TGTGCCAGCAGTTCCCGACAGGGAACCTATGGCTACACCTTC. This sequence encodes CASSSRQGTYGYTF.

In its sample, this clonotype ranks as medium-sized. The CDR3 carries no conserved terminal phenylalanine or tryptophan, so it likely arises from a read error. The DNA is left out, because the CDR3 cannot be placed on it with certainty; the CDR3 is given as TCRdb lists it. J is TRBJ1-2 and V is TRBV21-1; the table calls TRBD1, which could not be checked here. TRBV21-1 is annotated as a pseudogene. 14 amino acids form the CDR3, both terminal residues included. CDR3 sequence reads: CASSKDSVTQHKNA.

By frequency in the sample, this clonotype is medium-sized. V gene TRBV6-1 combines with J gene TRBJ1-3; weak D call: TRBD1 (5 bases). The CDR3 extends over 18 amino acids. Germline CDR1 is MNHNS and CDR2 is SASEGT. Trimming stripped 6 bases from V and 0 bases from J, with 21 bases between. CDR3 in DNA: TGTGCCAGCAGACACAGGCTGGAGACCCCGTACTCTGGAAACACCATATATTTT. Amino acid sequence: CASRHRLETPYSGNTIYF.

This clonotype was seen once. The rearrangement links TRBV6-5 to TRBJ1-1, with D possibly matching TRBD1 (5 bases). In germline, CDR1 is MNHEY, CDR2 SVGAGI. The CDR3 extends over 12 amino acids. V shed 7 bases and J shed 1 base, with 7 bases lying between them. The CDR3 DNA sequence: TGTGCCAGCACAGGGAGGAACACTGAAGCTTTCTTT. It is translated as CASTGRNTEAFF.

V and J are TRBV5-1 and TRBJ2-1; a weak D match, TRBD2 (5 bases). Germline V lookup: CDR1 SGHRS, CDR2 YFSETQ. V was pared by 0 bases and J by 7 bases, with 8 bases between. The CDR3 is 13 residues long. The CDR3, as DNA: TGCGCCAGCAGCTTGGCCACTAGAAATGAGCAGTTCTTC. This translates into CASSLATRNEQFF.

In its sample, this clonotype is medium-sized (0.01 to 0.1%). The J gene is TRBJ2-3, the V gene TRBV5-1; no reliable D call. Trimming cost V 5 bases and J 0 bases, with 4 bases left between them. This CDR3 contains 12 residues. From germline, CDR1 is SGHRS and CDR2 YFSETQ. The CDR3 reads CASRVSTDTQYF. The CDR3 DNA follows: TGCGCCAGCAGGGTTAGCACAGATACGCAGTATTTT. Supplemented by reference TRBV5-1 and TRBJ2-3, the full variable domain reads KAGVTQTPRYLIKTRGQQVTLSCSPISGHRSVSWYQQTPGQGLQFLFEYFSETQRNKGNFPGRFSGRQFSNSRSEMNVSTLELGDSALYLCASRVSTDTQYFGPGTRLTVL.

Turning to this clonotype: Mismatch with germline at one junction end may stem from a read error. The V gene is TRBV20-1, the J gene TRBJ2-7; possibly TRBD2 for D (5 bases). This CDR3 comprises 13 residues. CDR1 is DFQATT and CDR2 is SNEGSKA in the germline V gene (reference sequence). The CDR3 region has the DNA TGCAGTGCTAGGGATCCGTCGAGGGATAGCGCGCTCTTC. Translation gives CSARDPSRDSALF.

With respect to this clonotype: Since a much larger clone is just one base distant, this may be a read error. The V call is TRBV6-5, the J call TRBJ1-2, with D possibly TRBD1 on 5 matching bases. The CDR3 is made up of 14 amino acids. The germline V gene encodes CDR1 MNHEY and CDR2 SVGAGI. The CDR3: CASSYIDRFYGYAF. CDR3 bases: TGTGCCAGCAGTTACATAGACAGATTCTATGGCTACGCCTTC.

This clonotype is judged medium-sized. The rearrangement links TRBV4-1 to TRBJ1-5; D is unresolved. Trimming cost V 0 bases and J 3 bases, with 9 bases left between them. The CDR3 extends over 15 amino acids. Germline V gene data show CDR1 as MGHRA and CDR2 as YSYEKL. In DNA, the CDR3 is TGCGCCAGCAGCCAAGATCCCTCAACCAATCAGCCCCAGCATTTT. Translation gives CASSQDPSTNQPQHF.

In its sample, this clonotype ranks as medium-sized (0.01 to 0.1%). This sequence joins TRBV20-1 and TRBJ2-7; weak D call: TRBD1 (6 bases). Germline CDR1 DFQATT, CDR2 SNEGSKA (reference sequence). The CDR3 totals 14 residues. The V and J ends lost 5 bases and 1 base respectively, with 15 bases between them. CDR3 DNA sequence: TGCAGTGCTCACCGAGGGACACAGTCCTACGAGCAGTACTTC. It specifies CSAHRGTQSYEQYF.

The sample holds a few counts of this clonotype. V usage is TRBV12-3 or TRBV12-4 and J usage is TRBJ1-1; D not resolved. Trimming pared 3 bases from V and 1 base from J, leaving 12 bases between. The CDR3 is made up of 15 amino acids. CDR3 residues: CASSFTHSSNTEAFF. The CDR3 DNA sequence: TGTGCCAGCAGTTTCACGCACAGCTCGAACACTGAAGCTTTCTTT.

This clonotype qualifies as medium-sized. The chain uses TRBV5-1 and TRBJ1-4, with D maybe TRBD1 (5 bases). With 0 bases removed from V and 5 bases from J, the gap between germline ends came to 11 bases. Germline lookup yields CDR1 SGHRS and CDR2 YFSETQ. The CDR3 runs to 15 residues. The chain's CDR3 is CASSLAGTANEKLFF. Written as DNA, the CDR3 is TGCGCCAGCAGCTTGGCCGGGACTGCAAATGAAAAACTGTTTTTT.

This clonotype is labeled large. This chain connects TRBV2 to TRBJ1-5, with D tentatively TRBD1 (5 bases). V gave up 2 bases and J gave up 1 base, with 6 bases separating them. The CDR3 has 14 residues. The germline gives CDR1 SNHLY, CDR2 FYNNEI. CDR3 DNA sequence: TGTGCCAGCAGTGAATCAGGGAGCAATCAGCCCCAGCATTTT. It translates to CASSESGSNQPQHF. Supplemented by reference TRBV2 and TRBJ1-5, the full variable domain reads EPEVTQTPSHQVTQMGQEVILRCVPISNHLYFYWYRQILGQKVEFLVSFYNNEISEKSEIFDDQFSVERPDGSNFTLKIRSTKLEDSAMYFCASSESGSNQPQHFGDGTRLSIL.

This clonotype is medium-sized within its sample. The genes are TRBV5-1 and TRBJ1-4; D remains ambiguous. Germline V lookup: CDR1 SGHRS, CDR2 YFSETQ. The germline V and J ends were trimmed by 4 bases and 1 base, with 14 bases remaining between them. This CDR3 comprises 16 residues. The CDR3 loop is CASSPKGGETNEKLFF. The DNA of the CDR3 is TGCGCCAGCAGCCCCAAGGGTGGGGAAACTAATGAAAAACTGTTTTTT. The entire variable domain, with the rest obtained from reference TRBV5-1 and TRBJ1-4, is as follows: KAGVTQTPRYLIKTRGQQVTLSCSPISGHRSVSWYQQTPGQGLQFLFEYFSETQRNKGNFPGRFSGRQFSNSRSEMNVSTLELGDSALYLCASSPKGGETNEKLFFGSGTQLSVL.